The 4 T cell receptor beta chains given below trace back to one sample, sequenced in a study of shared clonotypes between healthy human individuals. Only in-frame clones appear in the TCRdb table, and some are missing; sequencing was by immunoSEQ multiplex PCR. The sample lists about 1,500,000 clones; roughly 96% were seen once. The sequencing sample was made of naive CD4+ T cells sorted from blood. This sample's subset: CD45RA+ positively selected. These receptors were collected from a man between 25 and 39 years old in good health.

In this sample, this clone turned up once. The rearrangement links TRBV19 to TRBJ2-2, with 13 bases lining up with TRBD2. The CDR3 sequence is 15 residues long. V lost 5 bases and J lost 7; bases outside the gene matches: 4. The V gene's germline CDR1 is LNHDA and CDR2 SQIVND (reference sequence). CDR3 coding DNA: TGTGCCAGTAGTGGACGACTAGCGGGAGGCGGGGAGCTGTTTTTT. Its translation: CASSGRLAGGGELFF.

The chain is built from TRBV5-4 and TRBJ2-4; D might be TRBD2 (6 bases). Germline CDR1 is SGHNT and CDR2 is YYREEE (reference sequence). The length of the CDR3 is 15 residues. Deletions cut 4 bases from V and 8 bases from J, with 19 bases between. For the CDR3, the DNA is TGTGCCAGCAGCCCCGGTACTAGCATAGGGGACATTCAGTACTTC. Its translation: CASSPGTSIGDIQYF.

This chain connects TRBV6-5 to TRBJ2-3; D call uncertain. The CDR3 extends over 16 amino acids. Germline assignment: CDR1 MNHEY and CDR2 SVGAGI. V dropped 0 bases and J dropped 2 bases, with 12 bases sitting between them. As DNA, the CDR3 is TGTGCCAGCAGTTACTCGAGGCCTGGGGTCACAGATACGCAGTATTTT. Translated: CASSYSRPGVTDTQYF.

V gene TRBV7-3 combines with J gene TRBJ2-5; TRBD1 is a possible D gene (5 bases). The germline V gene encodes CDR1 SGHTA and CDR2 FQGTGA. CDR3 length: 14 residues. Trimming took off 5 bases at V and 2 bases at J, with 12 bases between the two ends. The CDR3 here is CASSPGWGQETQYF. CDR3 coding DNA: TGTGCCAGCAGCCCAGGGTGGGGTCAAGAGACCCAGTACTTC.